These 30 T cell receptor beta chains were all obtained from the same sample, sequenced in a study of blood T cell repertoires in COVID-19 (dated by TCRdb to about 2020). Library creation used the immunoSEQ multiplex PCR assay. As stored in TCRdb, this immuneACCESS dataset retains in-frame rearrangements with V and J assigned. A fraction of the clones does not appear; measured against another copy, unresolved V genes explain less than half of the discrepancy, and the remainder lacks a known reason. The sample table records roughly 140,000 clones; approximately 86% of these occur just once. Together, the top ten hold about 4.2% of the sample. The sequenced sample was peripheral blood. The receptors here all came from an older woman with active or convalescent COVID-19.

The chain is built from TRBV7-2 and TRBJ1-1; D might be TRBD1 (5 bases). Trimming stripped 4 bases from V and 0 bases from J, with 15 bases between. The CDR3 extends over 16 amino acids. Germline V lookup: CDR1 SGHTA, CDR2 FQGNSA. The CDR3, as DNA: TGTGCCAGCAGCTCACAACGACAGATTATGAACACTGAAGCTTTCTTT. It is translated as CASSSQRQIMNTEAFF.

This rearrangement joins TRBV3-1 (or the pseudogene TRBV3-2) to TRBJ2-1, with D possibly being TRBD1 (5 bases). Trimming removed 4 bases at V and 4 bases at J, with 17 bases between. This CDR3 contains 16 residues. Germline loops: CDR1 LGHDT, CDR2 YNNKEL (reference sequence). The CDR3 protein is CASSPDKGFTYNEQFF. CDR3 sequence (DNA): TGTGCCAGCAGCCCTGATAAGGGGTTTACGTACAATGAGCAGTTCTTC.

This chain joins TRBV12-5 and TRBJ2-3, with D possibly TRBD2 on 5 matching bases. V shed 1 base and J shed 0 bases, with 23 bases lying between them. Germline V gene lookup returns CDR1 LGHNT and CDR2 FRNRAP. CDR3 length equals 20 residues. The CDR3 reads CASGLGSKGALVPSTDTQYF. As DNA, the CDR3 is TGTGCTAGTGGTTTGGGTAGCAAGGGCGCACTAGTTCCTAGCACAGATACGCAGTATTTT.

The genes are TRBV21-1 and TRBJ1-1; the table's D call TRBD1 went unverified against the DNA. TRBV21-1 is a pseudogene. This CDR3 contains 12 residues. This chain's CDR3 is CASSLDRAEAFF. The CDR3 nucleotides are TGTGCCAGCAGCCTTGACAGGGCTGAAGCTTTCTTT.

The chain couples TRBV5-3 to TRBJ1-6; TRBD1 matches at 8 bases. TRBV5-3 is an open reading frame, and its role is uncertain. This CDR3 has 17 amino acids. V lost 4 bases, J lost 3 bases, and 9 bases stayed unmatched. CDR3 nucleotides: TGTGCCAGAAGCCCGAAAGAGGGACAGGTCTATAATTCACCCCTCCACTTT. It translates to CARSPKEGQVYNSPLHF.

This clone has a single count. This sequence joins TRBV5-4 and TRBJ2-7; 9 positions agree with TRBD2. Trimming took 3 bases from V and 3 from J; bases not matched to a gene: 7. Looked up from germline, CDR1 is SGHNT and CDR2 is YYREEE (reference sequence). The CDR3 has 15 amino acids. The CDR3 sequence is CASSSGASGNYEQYF. Written as DNA, the CDR3 is TGTGCCAGCAGCTCTGGCGCTAGCGGGAACTACGAGCAGTACTTC. The entire variable domain, with the rest obtained from reference TRBV5-4 and TRBJ2-7, is as follows: ETGVTQSPTHLIKTRGQQVTLRCSSQSGHNTVSWYQQALGQGPQFIFQYYREEENGRGNFPPRFSGLQFPNYSSELNVNALELDDSALYLCASSSGASGNYEQYFGPGTRLTVT.

This chain connects TRBV27 to TRBJ2-4, with D possibly TRBD2 on 6 matching bases. Trimming removed 4 bases from V and 1 base from J, with 11 bases in between. CDR3 length equals 15 residues. Germline-derived CDR1 and CDR2 are MNHEY and SMNVEV (reference sequence). The CDR3: CASSSAGSAKNIQYF. Here the CDR3 DNA reads TGTGCCAGCAGTTCCGCCGGGAGCGCCAAAAACATTCAGTACTTC.

This sequence joins TRBV6-6 and TRBJ2-1; 11 nucleotides agree with TRBD2. V was clipped by 6 bases and J by 4 bases; unmatched bases: 8. Per the germline V gene, CDR1 is MNHNY and CDR2 is SVGAGI (reference sequence). CDR3 length: 16 amino acids. CDR3 amino acids: CASRPLAGGLYNEQFF. The CDR3 DNA reads as TGTGCCAGCAGGCCCCTAGCGGGGGGTCTTTACAATGAGCAGTTCTTC.

This rearrangement joins TRBV18 to TRBJ1-5; maybe TRBD1 (6 bases). The CDR3 is made up of 13 amino acids. The V gene's germline CDR1 is KGHSH and CDR2 LQKENI. Trimming removed 3 bases at V and 8 bases at J, with 11 bases between. The DNA of the CDR3 is TGTGCCAGCTCACCTGGACAGAGGGAGCCCCAGCATTTT. Protein: CASSPGQREPQHF.

This clone is deemed large. CDR3 region: CASSRIPGQGDNEQFF. CDR3 bases: TGTGCCAGCAGCCGCATCCCGGGACAGGGTGACAATGAGCAGTTCTTC. This chain connects TRBV14 to TRBJ2-1, with 9 bases aligning to TRBD1. In germline, CDR1 is SGHDN, CDR2 FVKESK. The CDR3 is 16 residues long. Trimming took 4 bases from V and 5 from J; bases not matched to a gene: 9.

The gene calls are TRBV9 and TRBJ2-7, with TRBD2 as a possible D gene (6 bases). From germline, CDR1 is SGDLS and CDR2 YYNGEE. The CDR3 runs to 15 residues. Between the trimmed V and J ends, which lost 3 bases and 7 bases, there was a span of 20 bases. This chain's CDR3 is CASSAFGGAGREQYF. Here the CDR3 DNA reads TGTGCCAGCAGCGCGTTCGGCGGGGCAGGGCGTGAGCAGTACTTC. Supplemented by reference TRBV9 and TRBJ2-7, the full variable domain reads DSGVTQTPKHLITATGQRVTLRCSPRSGDLSVYWYQQSLDQGLQFLIQYYNGEERAKGNILERFSAQQFPDLHSELNLSSLELGDSALYFCASSAFGGAGREQYFGPGTRLTVT.

This clone occurred once. The chain joins TRBV9 to TRBJ1-2; D uncertain. The V gene's germline CDR1 is SGDLS and CDR2 YYNGEE. Between the trimmed V and J ends, which lost 0 bases and 5 bases, there was a span of 14 bases. This CDR3 is 15 amino acids long. CDR3 coding DNA: TGTGCCAGCAGCGTAGCTCTACCCAACGCGTATGGCTACACCTTC. The encoded protein is CASSVALPNAYGYTF.

The chain links TRBV18 to TRBJ1-5, with D perhaps matching TRBD1 (5 bases). V was shortened by 3 bases and J by 8 bases, with 11 bases between the two germline ends. The CDR3 runs 13 residues. CDR1 KGHSH and CDR2 LQKENI come from the germline V gene. The CDR3, as DNA: TGTGCCAGCTCACCTGACAGTCTGAAGCCCCAGCATTTT. Translating gives CASSPDSLKPQHF.

The chain uses TRBV4-3 and TRBJ2-7, with D possibly being TRBD1 (5 bases). This CDR3 comprises 13 residues. V was trimmed by 1 base and J by 6 bases, leaving 10 bases between them. Germline loops: CDR1 LGHNA, CDR2 YSLEER. The CDR3 coding sequence is TGCGCCAGCAGCCAAGCAGGGATGCGCGAGCAGTACTTC. Residues: CASSQAGMREQYF.

The rearrangement links TRBV5-4 to TRBJ1-1; D might be TRBD1 (6 bases). This CDR3 is 13 amino acids long. CDR1 and CDR2 from the germline V gene are SGHNT and YYREEE (reference sequence). Trimming left V 2 bases short and J 7 bases short, with 12 bases between. The CDR3 sequence is CASSFRDNLEAFF. The CDR3 DNA reads as TGTGCCAGCAGCTTCCGGGACAACCTTGAAGCTTTCTTT.

This clone is a singleton in its sample. This sequence joins TRBV5-1 and TRBJ2-1; maybe TRBD1 (5 bases). This CDR3 contains 14 residues. Germline V lookup: CDR1 SGHRS, CDR2 YFSETQ. Trimming took off 4 bases at V and 9 bases at J, with 17 bases between the two ends. The CDR3 coding sequence is TGCGCCAGCAGCCTAACGACAGACCCGCCTGAGCAGTTCTTC. It translates to CASSLTTDPPEQFF.

The chain carries TRBV10-3 and TRBJ2-7, with 7 bases aligning to TRBD1. From germline, CDR1 is ENHRY and CDR2 SYGVKD. The CDR3 covers 15 residues. The V and J ends lost 2 bases and 3 bases, in that order; junction bases with no gene match: 7. The CDR3 region has the DNA TGTGCCATCAGTGAGCCGAACTACAGGGGCTACGAGCAGTACTTC. Translated: CAISEPNYRGYEQYF.

V is TRBV25-1 and J is TRBJ2-3; D call uncertain. Trimming removed 6 bases at V and 0 bases at J, with 7 bases between. The CDR3 has 13 amino acids. The germline gives CDR1 MGHDK, CDR2 SYGVNS. CDR3 nucleotides: TGTGCCAGCAGCTCCTCTAGCACAGATACGCAGTATTTT. Protein product: CASSSSSTDTQYF.

This chain uses TRBV2 with TRBJ1-2; 7 nucleotides agree with TRBD1. Trimming took 3 bases from V and 8 from J; bases not matched to a gene: 9. The CDR3 has 14 residues. The V gene's germline CDR1 is SNHLY and CDR2 FYNNEI. The CDR3 DNA reads TGTGCCAGCAGTGAGGGTTCGACAGGGACGGGCTACACCTTC. This gives the protein CASSEGSTGTGYTF.

In this sample, this clone turned up once. J is TRBJ1-5 and V is TRBV19, with 7 bases that match TRBD1. The trim removed 6 bases at V and 0 bases at J, leaving 8 bases unmatched. Looked up from germline, CDR1 is LNHDA and CDR2 is SQIVND (reference sequence). The CDR3 is made up of 16 amino acids. Here the CDR3 reads CASRKQDRASNQPQHF. The CDR3 DNA sequence: TGTGCCAGTAGAAAACAAGACAGGGCTAGCAATCAGCCCCAGCATTTT.

The chain uses TRBV5-4 and TRBJ1-2; tentative D call: TRBD1 (6 bases). Germline V gene lookup returns CDR1 SGHNT and CDR2 YYREEE (reference sequence). V was cut by 2 bases and J by 5 bases, with 19 bases left in between. CDR3 length: 16 residues. CDR3: CASSFGRGSQGYGYTF. DNA of the CDR3: TGTGCCAGCAGCTTCGGCAGGGGTTCGCAGGGGTATGGCTACACCTTC.

This clone was recorded only once. DNA for the CDR3: TGTGCCAGCAGCCAAGTCCGGAGTGGCTACACCTTC. Its protein product is CASSQVRSGYTF. The chain links TRBV14 to TRBJ1-2; D unclear. Germline V gene sequence: CDR1 SGHDN, CDR2 FVKESK. The length of the CDR3 is 12 residues. Trimming stripped 1 base from V and 7 bases from J, with 7 bases between.

The chain employs TRBV3-1 (or the pseudogene TRBV3-2) and TRBJ1-1; D remains ambiguous. The germline V gene encodes CDR1 LGHDT and CDR2 YNNKEL (reference sequence). CDR3 length: 11 residues. Trimming stripped 0 bases from V and 11 bases from J, with 7 bases between. The CDR3: CASSQDMSAFF. Written as DNA, the CDR3 is TGTGCCAGCAGCCAAGACATGAGTGCTTTCTTT.

The chain employs TRBV3-1 (or the pseudogene TRBV3-2) and TRBJ2-4, with 13 bases aligning to TRBD2. The CDR3 length is 16 residues. With V trimmed by 4 bases and J by 8 bases, 8 bases remained unmatched. Per the germline V gene, CDR1 is LGHDT and CDR2 is YNNKEL (reference sequence). CDR3 bases: TGTGCCAGCAGCCTGGGACTAGCGGGGTGGCGAGACATTCAGTACTTC. Protein sequence: CASSLGLAGWRDIQYF.

The chain recombines TRBV6-1 with TRBJ2-2; D remains ambiguous. The CDR3 runs to 18 residues. From germline, CDR1 is MNHNS and CDR2 SASEGT. V lost 2 bases to trimming and J lost 0 bases, with 16 bases between them. The CDR3 nucleotides are TGTGCCAGCAGTGAATCTATGAGGTCGGCAGCGAACACCGGGGAGCTGTTTTTT. Translated: CASSESMRSAANTGELFF.

This clone was detected a few times. The gene calls are TRBV7-9 and TRBJ1-1; no clear D gene. Germline values: CDR1 SEHNR, CDR2 FQNEAQ (reference sequence). The CDR3 extends over 14 amino acids. V lost 2 bases and J lost 0, with 7 bases in between. The DNA for the CDR3 is TGTGCCAGCAGCTTACAAGAGGTGAACACTGAAGCTTTCTTT. As protein: CASSLQEVNTEAFF.

The rearrangement links TRBV11-2 to TRBJ2-1; 9 bases line up with TRBD1. Germline CDR1 reads SGHAT; CDR2 reads FQNNGV. The J segment lost 5 bases and the V segment lost 2 bases, leaving 4 bases of the junction unmatched. The CDR3 has 15 residues. In DNA, the CDR3 is TGTGCCAGCAGCTTAATGGGACAGGGTCACAATGAGCAGTTCTTC. Translating it yields CASSLMGQGHNEQFF.

This clone was observed a handful of times. V is TRBV9 and J is TRBJ1-4; D gene uncertain. CDR3 length: 15 residues. The V and J ends lost 4 bases and 0 bases respectively, with 10 bases between them. Germline V lookup: CDR1 SGDLS, CDR2 YYNGEE. The CDR3 region is CASSTSIATNEKLFF. CDR3 in DNA: TGTGCCAGCAGCACCAGTATTGCAACTAATGAAAAACTGTTTTTT.

This chain connects TRBV3-1 (or the pseudogene TRBV3-2) to TRBJ1-4, with D tentatively TRBD1 (6 bases). CDR3 length: 14 amino acids. Germline V lookup: CDR1 LGHDT, CDR2 YNNKEL (reference sequence). V was trimmed by 5 bases and J by 3 bases, leaving 10 bases between them. This CDR3 reads CASSSQGSNEKLFF. The CDR3 coding sequence is TGTGCCAGCAGCTCCCAGGGGTCTAATGAAAAACTGTTTTTT.

CDR3 residues: CASSGEGTGGGNQPQHF. The CDR3 DNA follows: TGTGCCAGCAGTGGAGAGGGGACAGGGGGAGGCAATCAGCCCCAGCATTTT. The V call is TRBV6-1, the J call TRBJ1-5, with 11 bases identical to TRBD1. V gave up 4 bases and J gave up 2 bases; unmatched junction bases: 7. CDR3 length: 17 amino acids. CDR1 is MNHNS and CDR2 is SASEGT in the germline V gene.